Presented here are 18 T cell receptor beta chains from one specimen sequenced in a study of response to subunit inactivated influenza vaccine. TCRdb fed the RT-PCR reads into MiXCR, producing one record per CDR3 protein. The sample holds 800,000 to 1,000,000 distinct CDR3 sequences, about 20% seen once. The sequencing used PBMCs from blood, collected around 5 days after vaccination. The receptors come from a man in his forties or fifties who received an inactivated influenza vaccine.

Details on this clonotype: Relative to the germline gene, one junction end is altered; a read error may explain this. The V gene is TRBV6-1, the J gene TRBJ2-3, with D maybe TRBD2 (6 bases). Germline V lookup: CDR1 MNHNS, CDR2 SASEGT. There are 17 residues in the CDR3. The CDR3 protein is CASSRRWRAGRGDTQCF. CDR3 bases: TGTGCCAGCAGCCGACGATGGCGAGCGGGTAGAGGGGATACGCAGTGTTTT.

This clonotype was found a few times. The chain couples TRBV4-3 to TRBJ2-2; D tentatively reads TRBD1 or TRBD2 (6 bases each). The CDR3 runs 18 residues. V dropped 0 bases and J dropped 4 bases, with 18 bases sitting between them. Germline lookup yields CDR1 LGHNA and CDR2 YSLEER. The CDR3 coding sequence is TGCGCCAGCAGCCAAGACGTGGGGGGCGGTTTTAGCACCGGGGAGCTGTTTTTT. Its translation is CASSQDVGGGFSTGELFF.

This chain joins TRBV12-5 and TRBJ2-3; D is undetermined. The ends were cut back, 3 bases at V and 3 bases at J, with 4 bases in the middle. CDR1 is LGHNT, CDR2 FRNRAP, per germline. The CDR3 totals 12 residues. The CDR3 DNA reads TGTGCTAGTGGTTTTATGACAGATACGCAGTATTTT. It yields the protein CASGFMTDTQYF.

In this sample, this clonotype turned up once. The chain recombines TRBV6-5 with TRBJ1-1, with D possibly TRBD1 on 5 matching bases. V lost 0 bases to trimming and J lost 4 bases, with 12 bases between them. The CDR3 loop spans 15 amino acids. The germline V gene encodes CDR1 MNHEY and CDR2 SVGAGI. The CDR3 sequence is CASSYSMSRATEAFF. CDR3 DNA sequence: TGTGCCAGCAGTTACTCGATGTCCAGGGCCACTGAAGCTTTCTTT.

This clonotype was counted only a few times. The rearrangement links TRBV7-9 to TRBJ2-3; tentatively, D is TRBD1 (6 bases). Germline V gene data show CDR1 as SEHNR and CDR2 as FQNEAQ (reference sequence). Trimming left V 5 bases short and J 0 bases short, with 12 bases between. The CDR3 sequence is 15 residues long. CDR3 sequence reads: CASSTRDMSTDTQYF. The CDR3 coding sequence is TGTGCCAGCAGCACCCGGGACATGAGCACAGATACGCAGTATTTT.

The chain recombines TRBV5-1 with TRBJ2-7, with 9 bases identical to TRBD2. The CDR3 consists of 18 residues. V lost 4 bases and J lost 5; bases outside the gene matches: 19. Germline V gene sequence: CDR1 SGHRS, CDR2 YFSETQ. This chain's CDR3 is CASSLMIGSGGPFHEQYF. The CDR3 DNA reads as TGCGCCAGCAGCCTCATGATTGGTAGCGGGGGACCTTTCCACGAGCAGTACTTC.

V and J are TRBV4-3 and TRBJ2-1; D might be TRBD2 (6 bases). Trimming shortened V by 4 bases and J by 7 bases, and 20 bases separated the two germline ends. The CDR3 has 16 residues. CDR1 and CDR2 from the germline V gene are LGHNA and YSLEER. The CDR3, as DNA: TGCGCCAGCAGCCCGCGGTTATCGGGAGTTGGGAATGAGCAGTTCTTC. Protein: CASSPRLSGVGNEQFF.

This clonotype has just a few counts. The rearrangement joins TRBV11-2 to TRBJ2-6; D is unresolved. Germline assignment: CDR1 SGHAT and CDR2 FQNNGV. This CDR3 has 16 residues. Trimming removed 4 bases from V and 1 base from J, with 11 bases in between. CDR3 sequence: CASSSQTRSGANVLTF. CDR3 sequence (DNA): TGTGCCAGCAGCTCCCAGACGCGGTCTGGGGCCAACGTCCTGACTTTC.

A few counts support this clonotype. The rearrangement joins TRBV7-6 to TRBJ2-7, with D hard to call. CDR1 is SGHVS and CDR2 is FNYEAQ in the germline V gene. The V end was cut by 1 base, the J end by 2 bases, with 12 bases between. The CDR3 runs to 15 residues. This chain's CDR3 is CASSLEAARAYEQYF. The CDR3, as DNA: TGTGCCAGCAGCTTAGAGGCCGCCAGAGCCTACGAGCAGTACTTC.

In this sample, this clonotype turned up once. The rearrangement joins TRBV7-2 to TRBJ1-5; D is possibly TRBD1 (5 bases). Germline CDR1 SGHTA, CDR2 FQGNSA. There are 16 residues in the CDR3. Trimming pared 5 bases from V and 0 bases from J, leaving 14 bases between. CDR3 protein: CASSLRDARSNQPQHF. The CDR3 nucleotides are TGTGCCAGCAGCCTCAGGGACGCCCGTAGCAATCAGCCCCAGCATTTT.

This clonotype was seen a handful of times. The chain links TRBV12-3 or TRBV12-4 to TRBJ1-5; possibly TRBD1 for D (5 bases). The CDR3 contains 15 residues. V lost 4 bases to trimming and J lost 3 bases, with 13 bases between them. CDR3 sequence reads: CASSSNQGNNQPQHF. In DNA form, the CDR3 reads TGTGCCAGCAGTTCCAACCAGGGAAACAATCAGCCCCAGCATTTT.

The CDR3 DNA follows: TGTGCCACCAGTGATTATACAGGGCCAACTCCGACCGGGGAGCTGTTTTTT. Amino acid sequence: CATSDYTGPTPTGELFF. The V gene is TRBV24-1, the J gene TRBJ2-2, with D perhaps matching TRBD1 (6 bases). From germline, CDR1 is KGHDR and CDR2 SFDVKD. This CDR3 has 17 amino acids. Deletions cut 2 bases from V and 5 bases from J, with 17 bases between.

This clonotype has just a few counts. The chain combines TRBV12-3 or TRBV12-4 with TRBJ2-1; perhaps TRBD1 as D (6 bases). V dropped 4 bases and J dropped 11 bases, with 9 bases sitting between them. The length of the CDR3 is 11 residues. The CDR3 coding sequence is TGTGCCAGCAGTTCAACAGGGAAGCAGTTCTTC. Amino acid sequence: CASSSTGKQFF.

A few counts support this clonotype. The CDR3 bases are TGCGCCAGCAGCCAAGATAACGGACGGTCGAATTCACCCCTCCACTTT. Encoded protein: CASSQDNGRSNSPLHF. This rearrangement joins TRBV4-3 to TRBJ1-6, with D unresolved. Between the trimmed V and J ends, which lost 0 bases and 7 bases, there was a span of 13 bases. Looked up from germline, CDR1 is LGHNA and CDR2 is YSLEER. The length of the CDR3 is 16 residues.

To note about this clonotype: This may arise from a read error, as a much more abundant clone is one base away. The chain combines TRBV9 with TRBJ2-7; 9 bases line up with TRBD2. Germline CDR1 reads SGDLS; CDR2 reads YYNGEE. CDR3 length: 15 amino acids. V shed 0 bases, J shed 2 bases, and the junction held 3 bases outside the gene matches. The chain's CDR3 is CASSVGTSVTYEQYF. The CDR3 DNA reads TGTGCCAGCAGCGTAGGGACTAGCGTAACCTACGAGCAGTACTTC. The complete variable domain, with remaining parts taken from reference TRBV9 and TRBJ2-7, reads DSGVTQTPKHLITATGQRVTLRCSPRSGDLSVYWYQQSLDQGLQFLIQYYNGEERAKGNILERFSAQQFPDLHSELNLSSLELGDSALYFCASSVGTSVTYEQYFGPGTRLTVT.

This clonotype was counted only a few times. The chain joins TRBV29-1 to TRBJ2-7; 10 positions match TRBD1. Losses at the gene ends were 7 bases for V and 3 bases for J; bases not matched to a gene: 3. The CDR3 covers 12 residues. Germline loops: CDR1 SQVTM, CDR2 ANQGSEA. In DNA, the CDR3 is TGCAGCGGAAGGACAGGGGGCTACGAGCAGTACTTC. Residues: CSGRTGGYEQYF.

This clonotype was seen only a few times. The chain joins TRBV20-1 to TRBJ2-6, with D uncertain. Germline values: CDR1 DFQATT, CDR2 SNEGSKA (reference sequence). Trimming pared 3 bases from V and 4 bases from J, leaving 10 bases between. CDR3 size: 14 residues. The CDR3 nucleotides read TGCAGTGCTAGCGCAGCTCCAGGGGCCAACGTCCTGACTTTC. Its translation is CSASAAPGANVLTF.

The table lists this clonotype with a few counts. This sequence joins TRBV29-1 and TRBJ2-7, with TRBD2 identical over 9 bases. The CDR3 runs 15 residues. J lost 2 bases, V lost 7 bases, and 12 bases had no gene match. The germline V gene encodes CDR1 SQVTM and CDR2 ANQGSEA. CDR3 bases: TGCAGCGGAGCCGGGATAGCGGGGGTTGCCTACGAGCAGTACTTC. Residues: CSGAGIAGVAYEQYF.